Listed below are T cell receptor beta chains from one sample, sequenced in a study of cytomegalovirus exposure and HLA in healthy donors. Produced via immunoSEQ multiplex PCR; TCRdb's table is partial and in-frame only. Counted here are about 240,000 clones, 78% occurring once; the ten biggest clones make up about 0.45%. The sequenced sample was PBMCs. The receptors come from a boy between 5 and 17 years old in good health and CMV-seronegative. Both conserved end residues are trimmed from each CDR3.

j_gene,v_gene,len,CDR3aa
TRBJ2-7,TRBV6-1,12,ASGPRQGAYEQY
TRBJ1-2,TRBV6-1,13,ASTMTVTGGYGYT
TRBJ1-4,TRBV19,13,ASSPREGTNEKLF
TRBJ1-4,TRBV27,12,ASSSEAENEKLF
TRBJ1-2,TRBV6-1,13,ASSEQDRGWYGYT
TRBJ2-3,TRBV28,12,ASSFRGGTDTQY
TRBJ2-5,TRBV5-5,13,ASRPTSGGQETQY
TRBJ1-1,TRBV5-1,12,ASSKGQPNTEAF
TRBJ2-5,TRBV7-6,9,ASTRGETQY
TRBJ1-2,TRBV7-3,15,ASSLNSGQGDPYGYT
TRBJ2-7,TRBV5-6,12,ASSAGGATIEQY
TRBJ1-6,TRBV7-9,15,ASSSYGQGDYNSPLH
TRBJ2-2,TRBV4-1,15,ASSPRSRTMNTGELF
TRBJ2-3,TRBV7-9,14,ASSQRVGGGTDTQY
TRBJ1-1,TRBV29-1,9,SVGRGAEAF
TRBJ1-2,TRBV30,11,AWTGRQGYGYT
TRBJ2-7,TRBV10-3,9,AIRQGREQY
TRBJ1-6,TRBV27,14,ASSLLVGAGNSPLH
TRBJ2-1,TRBV7-2,14,ASSLAWLAGRNEQF
TRBJ1-1,TRBV10-3,13,AISEFINRNTEAF
TRBJ2-5,TRBV18,13,ASSPPAAMQETQY
TRBJ2-7,TRBV9,13,ASSHPVFRGGEQY
TRBJ2-7,TRBV2,16,ASSELGTDYRAPYEQY
TRBJ2-7,TRBV7-9,13,ASSFSPTIGGEQY
TRBJ1-2,TRBV6-1,13,ASSVRDRGLGGYT
TRBJ1-1,TRBV10-3,12,AITRGTENTEAF
TRBJ2-5,TRBV5-1,14,ASSLVTSGRLETQY
TRBJ2-7,TRBV6-5,11,ASHNPGGSEQY
TRBJ1-1,TRBV27,10,ASSFSGTEAF
TRBJ2-6,TRBV6-1,13,ASRAPGSGANVLT
TRBJ1-1,TRBV30,12,AWSSGRLTTEAF
TRBJ1-3,TRBV2,12,ASSESFSGNTIY
TRBJ1-4,TRBV29-1,11,SGMGQLNEKLF
TRBJ1-6,TRBV14,11,ASSPEEGSPLH
TRBJ2-7,TRBV10-3,14,AIRSGLAGRSYEQY
TRBJ1-1,TRBV30,10,AWSRRGFEAF
TRBJ2-3,TRBV6-1,12,ASRKGELTDTQY
TRBJ1-6,TRBV7-9,12,ASRSVGVDSPLH
TRBJ2-2,TRBV18,12,ASSLQLNTGELF